The sequence of this T cell receptor beta chain was determined in a study of blood T cells in healthy people across ages. Study summary: When template switching was applied, about one barcoded beta molecule was captured per two T cells.

Overall study results and limits: Naive CD4+ cell counts and diversity both ran higher in long-lived than in aged donors.

The second PCR ran 7 to 11 cycles with a sample-barcoded 5' primer and J-beta primers. Each cDNA molecule was tagged by a template-switch adaptor with 12 random nucleotides. TCRdb re-called the 5' RACE reads with MiXCR, one entry per CDR3 protein. Of approximately 600,000 distinct CDR3 sequences detected, 45% to 65% appear once; the ten largest clones hold roughly 34%. The germline V gene encodes CDR1 DFQATT and CDR2 SNEGSKA (reference sequence). The CDR3 runs to 13 residues. V shed 3 bases and J shed 4 bases, with 10 bases lying between them. This clonotype has more than one count but fewer than ten. Its specificity is not known. The authors isolated at least 6.5 million PBMCs per sample.

The TCR originated in a man aged 55 to 70 in good health. Sequenced material: blood. V gene TRBV20-1 combines with J gene TRBJ2-1, with D perhaps TRBD2 (6 bases). The CDR3 DNA reads as TGCAGTGCTAGGGCGGGGTTTTACAATGAGCAGTTCTTC. Its protein is CSARAGFYNEQFF.